This T cell receptor beta chain stems from a study of blood T cell repertoires in COVID-19. The CDR3 is made up of 13 amino acids. Germline-derived CDR1 and CDR2 are MNHEY and SMNVEV (reference sequence). After removal of 5 bases from V and 4 bases from J, the junction contained 1 base not matched to a gene. The protocol was immunoSEQ multiplex PCR, while the TCRdb copy is restricted to in-frame clones and leaves out a portion. This repertoire shows about 390,000 clones, more than 75% found once; its top ten account for roughly a tenth. This chain connects TRBV27 to TRBJ1-5, with TRBD1 matching 8 bases. The TCR originated in a woman aged 45-65 years who had recovered from COVID-19. The specimen sequenced was PBMCs or T cells enriched from blood (not recorded which). As DNA, the CDR3 is TGTGCCAGCAGTAGACAGGGGAATCAGCCCCAGCATTTT. Its protein is CASSRQGNQPQHF.